Listed below are T cell receptor beta chains from one sample, sequenced in a study of T cell responses to AZD1222 COVID-19 vaccine. The method was immunoSEQ multiplex PCR; TCRdb's version includes in-frame clones alone and lacks a portion of them. There are about 120,000 clones in the sample; 88% occur only once, and 3.5% to 4% lies in the top ten. The specimen was peripheral blood, collected 28 days after the second AZD1222 dose. The receptors were gathered from an adult who received the AZD1222 COVID-19 vaccine. Each CDR3 is given with its conserved first and last residue. D genes are given only for firm matches. Not every row has a clone size; where given, it reads once, few, many or a size class.

>TRBJ1-6|-|TRBV13|-
CASSSLTNNSPLHF
TGTGCCAGCAGCTCCTTGACTAATAATTCACCCCTCCACTTT
>TRBJ2-5|TRBD2|TRBV30|-
CAWRPGGRETQYF
TGTGCCTGGCGACCGGGGGGGCGGGAGACCCAGTACTTC
>TRBJ1-2|TRBD1|TRBV5-1|-
CASSPPGTDGYTF
TGCGCCAGCAGCCCACCCGGGACAGATGGCTACACCTTC
>TRBJ2-7|-|TRBV12-3/TRBV12-4|-
CASSRTYEQYF
TGTGCCAGCAGCCGTACCTACGAGCAGTACTTC
>TRBJ2-3|TRBD2|TRBV7-3|-
CASSLGGLAGGSLWADTQYF
TGTGCCAGCAGCTTAGGTGGACTAGCGGGGGGGTCCCTTTGGGCAGATACGCAGTATTTT
>TRBJ2-7|-|TRBV11-3|-
CASSTDRDPYEQYF
TGTGCCAGCAGCACCGACCGGGACCCGTACGAGCAGTACTTC
>TRBJ1-1|-|TRBV18|-
CASSPRQVPEAFF
TGTGCCAGCTCACCAAGACAGGTTCCTGAAGCTTTCTTT
>TRBJ1-2|-|TRBV20-1|-
CSASREVGYTF
TGCAGTGCTAGCAGGGAAGTCGGCTACACCTTC
>TRBJ1-1|-|TRBV2|-
CASSEDRGRNTEAFF
TGTGCCAGCAGTGAGGACCGCGGGCGGAACACTGAAGCTTTCTTT
>TRBJ1-5|-|TRBV28|once
CASTYPGLSAQHF
TGTGCCAGCACCTACCCGGGCCTCTCTGCCCAGCATTTT
>TRBJ2-1|-|TRBV18|-
CASSLKTVRSSYNEQFF
TGTGCCAGCTCACTAAAAACGGTAAGGTCCTCCTACAATGAGCAGTTCTTC
>TRBJ1-1|-|TRBV6-4|few
CASSEVLGSNTEAFF
TGTGCCAGCAGCGAGGTCCTGGGATCGAACACTGAAGCTTTCTTT
>TRBJ1-2|-|TRBV2|once
CASSGVGSYGYTF
TGTGCCTCTTCCGGGGTAGGGTCCTATGGCTACACCTTC
>TRBJ2-5|-|TRBV9|-
CASSVGVGQETQYF
TGTGCCAGCAGCGTAGGGGTAGGGCAAGAGACCCAGTACTTC
>TRBJ1-4|-|TRBV30|-
CAWRVAANEKLFF
TGTGCCTGGAGAGTGGCGGCTAATGAAAAACTGTTTTTT
>TRBJ1-6|TRBD1|TRBV29-1|-
CSARGQGGTNSPLHF
TGCAGCGCCAGAGGACAGGGCGGAACAAATTCACCCCTCCACTTT
>TRBJ2-7|TRBD2|TRBV19|-
CASSIISGRAYEQYF
TGTGCCAGTAGTATCATCAGCGGGAGGGCCTACGAGCAGTACTTC
>TRBJ1-2|TRBD1|TRBV4-1|-
CASSQTPGTGNFYGYTF
TGCGCCAGCAGCCAAACCCCCGGGACAGGGAACTTTTATGGCTACACCTTC